These 19 T cell receptor beta chains originate from one sample sequenced in a study of blood T cell repertoires in COVID-19. The assay was immunoSEQ multiplex PCR, and TCRdb's table has in-frame clones only and misses some. The sample has about 380,000 clones; about 89% are singletons. Sample: peripheral blood. These receptors were collected from a middle-aged man with acute or convalescent COVID-19.

The chain combines TRBV19 with TRBJ1-4; perhaps TRBD1 as D (5 bases). V lost 5 bases, J lost 8 bases, and 21 bases lay in between. CDR1 and CDR2 from the germline V gene are LNHDA and SQIVND (reference sequence). CDR3 length: 16 residues. CDR3 DNA: TGTGCCAGTAGTCTGCAGGGACCGCGGGGCGCGGAAAAACTGTTTTTT. Its translation: CASSLQGPRGAEKLFF.

The gene calls are TRBV9 and TRBJ2-1; a weak D match, TRBD1 (5 bases). Trimming cost V 3 bases and J 4 bases, with 8 bases left between them. The CDR3 runs to 13 residues. Germline CDR1 is SGDLS and CDR2 is YYNGEE. CDR3 sequence (DNA): TGTGCCAGCAGCGGGACACGATACAATGAGCAGTTCTTC. This gives the protein CASSGTRYNEQFF.

The chain joins TRBV7-2 to TRBJ1-3, with 9 bases identical to TRBD1. The length of the CDR3 is 15 residues. After removal of 3 bases from V and 1 base from J, the junction contained 1 base not matched to a gene. CDR1 and CDR2 from the germline V gene are SGHTA and FQGNSA. In DNA form, the CDR3 reads TGTGCCAGCAGCTTTGGGACAGGGTCTGGAAACACCATATATTTT. It yields the protein CASSFGTGSGNTIYF.

The chain uses TRBV5-4 and TRBJ2-5; tentatively, D is TRBD1 (6 bases). The V and J ends lost 4 bases and 5 bases respectively, with 18 bases between them. The germline CDR1 and CDR2 sequences are SGHNT and YYREEE (reference sequence). The CDR3 has 15 residues. The CDR3 bases are TGTGCCAGCAGCCCGGGGACACCTTCTCGGGAGACCCAGTACTTC. Residues: CASSPGTPSRETQYF.

The V and J genes are TRBV6-6 and TRBJ2-7; tentatively, D is TRBD2 (5 bases). The germline V gene has CDR1 MNHNY and CDR2 SVGAGI (reference sequence). Trimming cost V 7 bases and J 8 bases, with 21 bases left between them. The CDR3 is made up of 14 amino acids. The CDR3 loop reads CASTSQLLALQQYF. Written as DNA, the CDR3 is TGTGCCAGCACTTCCCAATTGCTAGCCCTGCAGCAGTACTTC.

J is TRBJ1-4 and V is TRBV9; TRBD1 is a possible D gene (6 bases). This CDR3 is 16 amino acids long. Trimming removed 4 bases at V and 7 bases at J, with 20 bases between. From germline, CDR1 is SGDLS and CDR2 YYNGEE. The CDR3 DNA reads TGTGCCAGCAGCTCCCAAAGGGGGGGGGTTGGTGAAAAACTGTTTTTT. Encoded protein: CASSSQRGGVGEKLFF. Based on the CDR3 plus reference TRBV9 and TRBJ1-4, the full variable domain is DSGVTQTPKHLITATGQRVTLRCSPRSGDLSVYWYQQSLDQGLQFLIQYYNGEERAKGNILERFSAQQFPDLHSELNLSSLELGDSALYFCASSSQRGGVGEKLFFGSGTQLSVL.

This chain links TRBV5-1 with TRBJ1-4; tentatively, D is TRBD1 (6 bases). With 3 bases removed from V and 5 bases from J, the gap between germline ends came to 14 bases. Germline CDR1 SGHRS, CDR2 YFSETQ. There are 15 residues in the CDR3. CDR3 amino acids: CASSSTGTRNEKLFF. CDR3 coding DNA: TGCGCCAGCAGCTCTACCGGGACAAGGAATGAAAAACTGTTTTTT.

V and J are TRBV7-9 and TRBJ2-6; 8 bases map to TRBD2. The CDR3 totals 19 residues. Germline CDR1 reads SEHNR; CDR2 reads FQNEAQ (reference sequence). Losses at the gene ends were 5 bases for V and 0 bases for J; bases not matched to a gene: 12. CDR3 in amino acids: CASSQLGRGGYSGANVLTF. The CDR3 DNA follows: TGTGCCAGCAGCCAGCTGGGGCGCGGGGGGTACTCTGGGGCCAACGTCCTGACTTTC.

In its sample, this clone was seen a few times. This sequence joins TRBV6-4 and TRBJ1-1; TRBD1 matches 8 bases. There are 14 residues in the CDR3. CDR1 MRHNA and CDR2 SNTAGT come from the germline V gene. V gave up 6 bases and J gave up 11 bases; unmatched junction bases: 14. In DNA form, the CDR3 reads TGTGCCAGCAGCCAGTCGGGACAGGCAATGAGGGCTTTCTTT. It yields the protein CASSQSGQAMRAFF.

The chain has TRBV6-2 or TRBV6-3 and TRBJ1-2, with 7 bases matching TRBD1. Per germline, CDR1 MNHEY and CDR2 SVGEGT. V shed 2 bases and J 3 bases; nucleotides not matched to a gene: 9. This CDR3 comprises 16 residues. CDR3 nucleotides: TGTGCCAGCAGTTACGGGGACGACAGGGTGGACTATGGCTACACCTTC. It specifies CASSYGDDRVDYGYTF.

The chain has TRBV5-1 and TRBJ1-6; D not resolved. CDR3 length: 14 amino acids. Deletions cut 6 bases from V and 8 bases from J, with 15 bases between. Germline-derived CDR1 and CDR2 are SGHRS and YFSETQ. CDR3 protein: CASTTVGGHSPLHF. The CDR3 DNA is TGCGCCAGCACGACTGTCGGAGGTCATTCACCCCTCCACTTT.

The V gene is TRBV6-5, the J gene TRBJ2-5; 8 bases are a match to TRBD1. The CDR3 contains 13 residues. Germline V gene lookup returns CDR1 MNHEY and CDR2 SVGAGI. J lost 5 bases, V lost 5 bases, and 4 bases had no gene match. The CDR3 loop is CASSQDRDETQYF. For the CDR3, the DNA is TGTGCCAGCAGTCAGGACAGGGACGAGACCCAGTACTTC.

This chain uses TRBV29-1 with TRBJ1-2, with D perhaps matching TRBD1 (6 bases). The CDR3 contains 15 residues. Germline CDR1 is SQVTM and CDR2 is ANQGSEA. Trimming stripped 7 bases from V and 5 bases from J, with 23 bases between. CDR3 sequence: CSAATGFSPIYGYTF. CDR3 nucleotides: TGCAGCGCCGCAACAGGGTTTTCCCCTATTTATGGCTACACCTTC.

The rearrangement joins TRBV27 to TRBJ1-6, with 10 bases aligning to TRBD1. CDR1 and CDR2 from the germline V gene are MNHEY and SMNVEV (reference sequence). V shed 8 bases and J 7 bases; nucleotides not matched to a gene: 5. This CDR3 is 14 amino acids long. CDR3 loop: CASGRDRGNSPLHF. In DNA form, the CDR3 reads TGTGCCAGCGGCCGGGACAGGGGAAATTCACCCCTCCACTTT.

This sequence joins TRBV7-2 and TRBJ1-2; D not resolved. Per germline, CDR1 SGHTA and CDR2 FQGNSA. V was trimmed by 2 bases and J by 0 bases, leaving 10 bases between them. The CDR3 is 15 residues long. CDR3 loop: CASSLFAETNYGYTF. The CDR3, as DNA: TGTGCCAGCAGCTTATTCGCCGAGACTAACTATGGCTACACCTTC.

The chain employs TRBV10-3 and TRBJ2-1; 13 bases map to TRBD2. Per the germline V gene, CDR1 is ENHRY and CDR2 is SYGVKD. V dropped 6 bases and J dropped 3; count of bases not matched to a gene: 5. The CDR3 length is 16 residues. The CDR3 DNA reads as TGTGCCATCAGCCCGGGACTAGCGGGAAACTACAATGAGCAGTTCTTC. Translating it yields CAISPGLAGNYNEQFF.

Written as DNA, the CDR3 is TGTGCCAGCAGTGGACAGGGGGCGCTTACGCTTGGCTACACCTTC. Protein: CASSGQGALTLGYTF. The chain couples TRBV25-1 to TRBJ1-2, with 10 nucleotides matching TRBD1. V lost 4 bases, J lost 7 bases, and 9 bases stayed unmatched. CDR1 and CDR2 from the germline V gene are MGHDK and SYGVNS. The CDR3 totals 15 residues.

The genes are TRBV7-2 and TRBJ2-1; 12 bases map to TRBD2. The CDR3 is 15 residues long. The germline V gene encodes CDR1 SGHTA and CDR2 FQGNSA. V was clipped by 3 bases and J by 4 bases; unmatched bases: 1. CDR3 sequence: CASSFGLAGYNEQFF. The CDR3, as DNA: TGTGCCAGCAGCTTCGGACTAGCGGGGTACAATGAGCAGTTCTTC.

The chain uses TRBV4-2 and TRBJ2-3; 11 nucleotides match TRBD2. V lost 5 bases to trimming and J lost 3 bases; unmatched junction nucleotides: 7. This CDR3 is 16 amino acids long. Germline CDR1 LGHNA, CDR2 YNFKEQ. The CDR3 loop is CASSTIAGGRTDTQYF. CDR3 in DNA: TGTGCCAGCAGCACGATAGCGGGGGGGCGGACAGATACGCAGTATTTT.